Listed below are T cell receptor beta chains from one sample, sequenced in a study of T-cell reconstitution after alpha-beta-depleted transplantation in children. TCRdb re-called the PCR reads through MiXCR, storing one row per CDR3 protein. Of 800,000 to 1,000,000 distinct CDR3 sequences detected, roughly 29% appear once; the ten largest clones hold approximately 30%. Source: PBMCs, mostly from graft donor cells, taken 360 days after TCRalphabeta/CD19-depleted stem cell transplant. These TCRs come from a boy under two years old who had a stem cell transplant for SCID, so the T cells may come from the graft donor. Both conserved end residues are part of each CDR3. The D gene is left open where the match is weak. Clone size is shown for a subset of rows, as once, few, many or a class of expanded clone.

CASSQGLKTELFF,TGTGCCAGCAGCCAAGGGTTGAAAACGGAGCTGTTTTTT,13,TRBJ2-2,TRBV14,few,-
CASSPTLSSPGELFF,TGTGCCAGCAGCCCAACCCTCTCTTCTCCCGGGGAGCTGTTTTTT,15,TRBJ2-2,TRBV3-1,-,-
CASMNSVMNTEAFF,TGTGCCAGCATGAATTCGGTTATGAACACTGAAGCTTTCTTT,14,TRBJ1-1,TRBV7-6,-,-
CASSQRVRNYGYTF,TGTGCCAGCAGCCAAAGGGTGCGCAACTATGGCTACACCTTC,14,TRBJ1-2,TRBV3-1,few,-
CASSTSPGYEQYF,TGCGCCAGCAGCACGAGTCCGGGCTACGAGCAGTACTTC,13,TRBJ2-7,TRBV5-1,once,-
CASSPLVGPEGETQYF,TGCGCCAGCAGCCCTTTAGTGGGCCCCGAAGGGGAGACCCAGTACTTC,16,TRBJ2-5,TRBV4-1,-,-
CASSRWDSRHYGYTF,TGTGCCAGCAGTAGATGGGACAGCCGTCACTATGGCTACACCTTC,15,TRBJ1-2,TRBV12-3/TRBV12-4,-,TRBD1
CASSYSSALEYNEQFF,TGTGCCAGCAGTTACTCTTCAGCGTTAGAGTACAATGAGCAGTTCTTC,16,TRBJ2-1,TRBV6-5,-,-
CSVPAGGYEQYF,TGCAGCGTTCCGGCAGGGGGCTACGAGCAGTACTTC,12,TRBJ2-7,TRBV29-1,-,TRBD1
CASRVDRVMNTEAFF,TGTGCCAGCAGAGTCGACAGAGTGATGAACACTGAAGCTTTCTTT,15,TRBJ1-1,TRBV12-3/TRBV12-4,-,-
CASQRGTGGEKLFF,TGTGCCAGCCAACGAGGGACAGGGGGTGAAAAACTGTTTTTT,14,TRBJ1-4,TRBV18,-,TRBD1
CASGLSRWGGTEAFF,TGTGCTAGTGGTTTGTCACGTTGGGGTGGGACTGAAGCTTTCTTT,15,TRBJ1-1,TRBV12-5,few,-
CSAFGGGRADTQYF,TGCAGCGCTTTCGGGGGGGGCCGGGCAGATACGCAGTATTTT,14,TRBJ2-3,TRBV29-1,few,TRBD2
CASSLASTADTEAFF,TGTGCCAGCAGCTTAGCGAGTACGGCAGACACTGAAGCTTTCTTT,15,TRBJ1-1,TRBV7-9,few,-
CASSRYRATNEKLFF,TGTGCCAGCAGCCGCTACAGGGCAACTAATGAAAAACTGTTTTTT,15,TRBJ1-4,TRBV3-1,-,-
CASSRLGLADETQYF,TGTGCCAGCAGCCGATTGGGCCTAGCGGATGAGACCCAGTACTTC,15,TRBJ2-5,TRBV7-9,few,TRBD2
CASSAGGSDTQYF,TGTGCCAGCAGCGCGGGGGGTTCGGATACGCAGTATTTT,13,TRBJ2-3,TRBV12-3/TRBV12-4,few,TRBD2
CASGPLGRGQETQYF,TGTGCTAGTGGCCCACTCGGCAGGGGCCAAGAGACCCAGTACTTC,15,TRBJ2-5,TRBV12-5,-,-
CASSLGGYYEKLFF,TGTGCCAGCAGCCTAGGTGGATATTATGAAAAACTGTTTTTT,14,TRBJ1-4,TRBV12-3/TRBV12-4,few,-
CATSRDGVFQPQHF,TGTGCCACCAGCAGAGATGGAGTATTTCAGCCCCAGCATTTT,14,TRBJ1-5,TRBV15,-,-
CATSDSWEGSGANVLTF,TGTGCCACCAGTGATTCCTGGGAGGGTTCTGGGGCCAACGTCCTGACTTTC,17,TRBJ2-6,TRBV24-1,few,TRBD2
CSARDPTPGSSYNEQFF,TGCAGTGCTAGAGATCCCACACCGGGGAGCTCCTACAATGAGCAGTTCTTC,17,TRBJ2-1,TRBV20-1,-,-
CASGPGQWGYEQYF,TGTGCCAGCGGACCGGGACAGTGGGGGTACGAGCAGTACTTC,14,TRBJ2-7,TRBV2,-,TRBD1
CASSLRASGGETQYF,TGCGCCAGCAGCTTGCGGGCTAGCGGAGGGGAGACCCAGTACTTC,15,TRBJ2-5,TRBV5-1,-,TRBD2
CASSRRGQDEQYF,TGTGCCAGCAGCCGGAGGGGACAAGACGAGCAGTACTTC,13,TRBJ2-7,TRBV28,-,-
CSAKWQGAAGYTF,TGCAGTGCTAAGTGGCAGGGGGCGGCTGGCTACACCTTC,13,TRBJ1-2,TRBV20-1,-,TRBD1
CASSSGVRGLSNEQFF,TGTGCCAGCAGTTCAGGGGTGCGGGGCCTAAGCAATGAGCAGTTCTTC,16,TRBJ2-1,TRBV12-3/TRBV12-4,few,-
CASSFWGGMIQETQYF,TGTGCCAGCAGTTTCTGGGGGGGGATGATTCAAGAGACCCAGTACTTC,16,TRBJ2-5,TRBV12-3/TRBV12-4,few,TRBD2
CASIRGQGIIYNEQFF,TGTGCCAGCATCAGGGGACAGGGGATAATCTACAATGAGCAGTTCTTC,16,TRBJ2-1,TRBV2,few,TRBD1
CASSKDRAGANVLTF,TGCGCCAGCAGCAAAGACAGGGCTGGGGCCAACGTCCTGACTTTC,15,TRBJ2-6,TRBV5-1,few,TRBD1
CASSYSRGLQPQHF,TGTGCCAGCAGTTACTCAAGGGGGCTCCAGCCCCAGCATTTT,14,TRBJ1-5,TRBV6-5,few,TRBD1
CATSAQGNTGELFF,TGTGCCACCAGTGCACAGGGGAACACCGGGGAGCTGTTTTTT,14,TRBJ2-2,TRBV24-1,-,-
CSAHRKPNEQYF,TGCAGTGCGCACAGGAAACCCAACGAGCAGTACTTC,12,TRBJ2-7,TRBV20-1,-,-
CASSFGRVNEKLFF,TGTGCCAGCAGTTTTGGGCGGGTTAATGAAAAACTGTTTTTT,14,TRBJ1-4,TRBV12-3/TRBV12-4,-,-
CASSFNDYGYTF,TGTGCCAGCAGTTTTAACGACTATGGCTACACCTTC,12,TRBJ1-2,TRBV12-3/TRBV12-4,-,-
CASSLADPTDTQYF,TGTGCCAGCAGCTTAGCCGACCCCACAGATACGCAGTATTTT,14,TRBJ2-3,TRBV7-8,-,-
CASSFGRQGGTEAFF,TGTGCCAGCAGTTTCGGTAGACAGGGGGGCACTGAAGCTTTCTTT,15,TRBJ1-1,TRBV12-3/TRBV12-4,few,TRBD1
CASSYDPRGDLTDTQYF,TGTGCCAGCAGTTATGACCCCCGGGGGGACCTCACAGATACGCAGTATTTT,17,TRBJ2-3,TRBV6-5,-,TRBD2
CAISESSYNEQFF,TGTGCCATCAGTGAGTCCTCCTACAATGAGCAGTTCTTC,13,TRBJ2-1,TRBV10-3,-,-
CAISESLAGVHEQYF,TGTGCCATCAGTGAGTCGTTAGCGGGGGTCCACGAGCAGTACTTC,15,TRBJ2-7,TRBV10-3,-,TRBD2
CASSPPLAANEQFF,TGTGCCAGCAGCCCCCCACTAGCCGCCAATGAGCAGTTCTTC,14,TRBJ2-1,TRBV4-2,few,-
CASSVVLKETQYF,TGTGCCAGCAGCGTAGTCTTGAAAGAGACCCAGTACTTC,13,TRBJ2-5,TRBV9,-,-
CSASRALGIGEPQHF,TGCAGTGCTAGCAGGGCCCTCGGAATCGGAGAGCCCCAGCATTTT,15,TRBJ1-5,TRBV20-1,-,-
CASSRDRSTDTQYF,TGCGCCAGCAGTCGGGACCGAAGCACAGATACGCAGTATTTT,14,TRBJ2-3,TRBV5-1,many,-
CASSSNRGPTSYNEQFF,TGTGCCAGCAGCTCGAACAGGGGGCCAACCTCCTACAATGAGCAGTTCTTC,17,TRBJ2-1,TRBV9,-,TRBD1
CASSLEGYSYNEQFF,TGTGCCAGCAGCCTAGAAGGCTACTCCTACAATGAGCAGTTCTTC,15,TRBJ2-1,TRBV7-9,few,-
CASSYRGGGTEAFF,TGTGCCAGCAGCTACCGGGGGGGTGGCACTGAAGCTTTCTTT,14,TRBJ1-1,TRBV5-6,few,-
CASSLTSGGLNNEQFF,TGTGCCAGCAGCTTGACTAGCGGGGGCCTCAACAATGAGCAGTTCTTC,16,TRBJ2-1,TRBV7-9,few,TRBD2
CASGPRAQDVHRRGANVLTF,TGTGCTAGTGGTCCCCGGGCCCAGGACGTCCATAGGAGGGGGGCCAACGTCCTGACTTTC,20,TRBJ2-6,TRBV12-5,-,-
CASSLVARNTEAFF,TGCGCCAGCAGCTTGGTCGCGCGGAACACTGAAGCTTTCTTT,14,TRBJ1-1,TRBV5-1,-,-
CASSPEGNTEAFF,TGCGCCAGCAGCCCCGAAGGGAACACTGAAGCTTTCTTT,13,TRBJ1-1,TRBV5-1,-,-
CASSQPDRLVGELFF,TGCGCCAGCAGCCAACCTGATCGTCTGGTGGGGGAGCTGTTTTTT,15,TRBJ2-2,TRBV4-1,-,-
CSAREEKGTTDTQYF,TGCAGTGCTAGAGAAGAGAAGGGAACGACGGATACGCAGTATTTT,15,TRBJ2-3,TRBV20-1,few,-
CSARFLRQVYEQYF,TGCAGTGCTAGATTCCTACGACAGGTCTACGAGCAGTACTTC,14,TRBJ2-7,TRBV20-1,few,-